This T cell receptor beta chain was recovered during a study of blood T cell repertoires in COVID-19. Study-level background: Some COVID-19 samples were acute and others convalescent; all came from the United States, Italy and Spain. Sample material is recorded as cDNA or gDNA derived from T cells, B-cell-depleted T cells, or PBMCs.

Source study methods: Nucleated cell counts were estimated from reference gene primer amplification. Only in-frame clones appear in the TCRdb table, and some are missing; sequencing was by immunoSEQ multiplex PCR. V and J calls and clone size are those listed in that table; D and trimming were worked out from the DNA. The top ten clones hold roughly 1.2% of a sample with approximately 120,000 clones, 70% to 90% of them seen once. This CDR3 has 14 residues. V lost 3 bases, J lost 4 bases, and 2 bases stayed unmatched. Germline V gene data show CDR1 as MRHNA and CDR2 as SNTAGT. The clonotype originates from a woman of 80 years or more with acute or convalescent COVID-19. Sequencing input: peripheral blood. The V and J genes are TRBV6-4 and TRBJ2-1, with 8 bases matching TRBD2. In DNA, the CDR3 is TGTGCCAGCAGTGATAGCGGGAAATACAATGAGCAGTTCTTC. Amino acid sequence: CASSDSGKYNEQFF.